This is a list of T cell receptor beta chains from one sample in a study of blood T cell repertoires in COVID-19. Measured with immunoSEQ multiplex PCR; TCRdb has only the in-frame clones, and not every one. The sample has hundreds of thousands of clones; 88% are singletons. Sequenced: PBMCs or T cells enriched from blood (not recorded which). The receptors shown here come from a woman aged 55-69 years in a cohort exposed to, infected with or recovered from COVID-19 (not recorded which). Both conserved end residues are part of each CDR3. Fields, in order: CDR3 length, D gene, clone size, J gene, V gene, CDR3 protein, CDR3 DNA. The D gene is left open where the match is weak. Expanded clones get a size class; other rows say once, few or many, or leave the size out.

>15|NA|NA|TRBJ1-5|TRBV6-2/TRBV6-3
CASSPGGAGNQPQHF
TGTGCCAGCAGTCCCGGGGGGGCTGGCAATCAGCCCCAGCATTTT
>16|TRBD2|NA|TRBJ2-7|TRBV19
CASSITGLAGSYEQYF
TGTGCCAGTAGTATAACGGGACTAGCGGGGTCCTACGAGCAGTACTTC
>16|TRBD2|NA|TRBJ2-5|TRBV28
CASSLGWLAGVGTQYF
TGTGCCAGCAGTTTGGGCTGGCTAGCGGGAGTCGGGACCCAGTACTTC
>15|NA|once|TRBJ1-2|TRBV30
CAWSVRRGQDYGYTF
TGTGCCTGGAGTGTAAGGCGGGGGCAGGACTATGGCTACACCTTC
>13|NA|NA|TRBJ2-3|TRBV11-2
CASSLDREDTQYF
TGTGCCAGCAGCTTAGATCGGGAAGATACGCAGTATTTT
>16|TRBD1|NA|TRBJ2-7|TRBV27
CASSLANTGVSYEQYF
TGTGCCAGCAGTTTAGCCAATACAGGGGTCTCCTACGAGCAGTACTTC
>15|NA|NA|TRBJ1-5|TRBV18
CASSRAHNSNQPQHF
TGTGCCAGCTCACGGGCGCACAATAGCAATCAGCCCCAGCATTTT
>16|NA|NA|TRBJ1-2|TRBV3-1/TRBV3-2
CASSQYRAGINYGYTF
TGTGCCAGCAGCCAATACAGGGCAGGAATAAACTATGGCTACACCTTC
>17|TRBD2|NA|TRBJ2-5|TRBV9
CASSVGQASGRQETQYF
TGTGCCAGCAGCGTAGGGCAGGCTAGCGGGAGGCAAGAGACCCAGTACTTC
>17|TRBD2|NA|TRBJ2-7|TRBV7-6
CASSLERAGRAAYEQYF
TGTGCCAGCAGCTTAGAGCGGGCGGGGAGGGCCGCCTACGAGCAGTACTTC
>14|TRBD1|NA|TRBJ2-7|TRBV7-2
CASSLQGASYEQYF
TGTGCCAGCAGCTTGCAGGGGGCTTCCTACGAGCAGTACTTC
>15|NA|NA|TRBJ2-2|TRBV21-1
CASSRGQKSTGELFF
TGTGCCAGCAGCCGAGGGCAGAAATCCACCGGGGAGCTGTTTTTT
>13|NA|NA|TRBJ1-6|TRBV27
CASSSGRLSPLHF
TGTGCCAGCAGTTCGGGGAGATTATCACCCCTCCACTTT
>15|TRBD1|NA|TRBJ2-3|TRBV7-8
CASSWPTGGGDTQYF
TGTGCCAGCAGCTGGCCGACAGGGGGCGGTGATACGCAGTATTTT
>16|TRBD2|NA|TRBJ2-7|TRBV24-1
CATSERTSGRASEQYF
TGTGCCACCAGTGAACGGACTAGCGGGAGGGCAAGCGAGCAGTACTTC
>14|TRBD1|NA|TRBJ1-1|TRBV19
CASTLDRAGTEAFF
TGTGCCAGTACCCTGGACAGGGCGGGCACTGAAGCTTTCTTT
>14|TRBD1|NA|TRBJ1-2|TRBV2
CASLPGGQGYGYTF
TGTGCCAGCCTCCCCGGAGGACAGGGCTATGGCTACACCTTC
>11|NA|NA|TRBJ2-7|TRBV28
CASVSRYEQYF
TGTGCCAGCGTTTCTCGTTACGAGCAGTACTTC
>13|NA|once|TRBJ2-5|TRBV6-5
CASSYRWRETQYF
TGTGCCAGCAGTTACCGGTGGCGGGAGACCCAGTACTTC
>11|NA|NA|TRBJ1-5|TRBV28
CASTGVQAQHF
TGTGCCAGTACGGGGGTCCAGGCCCAGCATTTT
>16|NA|NA|TRBJ2-1|TRBV10-1
CASSESTGFSYNEQFF
TGCGCCAGCAGTGAGTCCACAGGGTTCTCCTACAATGAGCAGTTCTTC
>14|TRBD1|NA|TRBJ2-7|TRBV18
CASSPGTGYYEQYF
TGTGCCAGCTCACCCGGGACAGGGTACTACGAGCAGTACTTC
>13|NA|NA|TRBJ1-5|TRBV19
CASTSISNQPQHF
TGTGCCAGTACTAGCATTAGCAATCAGCCCCAGCATTTT
>17|TRBD1|NA|TRBJ2-6|TRBV5-1
CASSLGTGGAGANVLTF
TGCGCCAGCAGCTTGGGGACAGGGGGCGCTGGGGCCAACGTCCTGACTTTC
>15|TRBD2|NA|TRBJ2-1|TRBV10-3
CAISWTSGTYNEQFF
TGTGCCATCAGTTGGACTAGCGGGACCTACAATGAGCAGTTCTTC
>16|NA|NA|TRBJ2-1|TRBV21-1
CASSKGLAGDYNEQFF
TGTGCCAGCAGCAAAGGACTAGCGGGAGATTACAATGAGCAGTTCTTC
>14|TRBD1|NA|TRBJ1-1|TRBV12-5
CASALTGVNTEAFF
TGTGCTAGTGCTTTGACAGGGGTGAACACTGAAGCTTTCTTT
>14|NA|NA|TRBJ1-2|TRBV7-2
CASSLAPGKQGYTF
TGTGCCAGCAGCTTAGCGCCCGGGAAGCAGGGCTACACCTTC
>15|NA|few|TRBJ2-7|TRBV11-1
CASSRGRGGSPEQYF
TGTGCCAGCAGCCGCGGAAGGGGCGGCTCGCCCGAGCAGTACTTC
>14|TRBD1|NA|TRBJ1-1|TRBV7-2
CASSLGLGGAEAFF
TGTGCCAGCAGCTTAGGATTAGGGGGCGCTGAAGCTTTCTTT
>14|NA|NA|TRBJ1-1|TRBV7-2
CASSLRRGNTEAFF
TGTGCCAGCAGCTTACGTAGGGGGAACACTGAAGCTTTCTTT
>15|NA|NA|TRBJ1-4|TRBV4-2
CASSLREEGSEKLFF
TGTGCCAGCAGCCTAAGAGAGGAGGGAAGTGAAAAACTGTTTTTT
>14|NA|NA|TRBJ1-4|TRBV18
CASSPGAANEKLFF
TGTGCCAGCTCACCAGGGGCGGCTAATGAAAAACTGTTTTTT
>11|NA|NA|TRBJ2-7|TRBV7-9
CASSVGHEQYF
TGTGCCAGCAGCGTTGGCCACGAGCAGTACTTC
>14|TRBD1|few|TRBJ1-5|TRBV28
CASRIQGAGQPQHF
TGTGCCAGCAGAATACAGGGGGCCGGTCAGCCCCAGCATTTT
>15|TRBD1|once|TRBJ1-1|TRBV5-1
CASSQNRGMNTEAFF
TGCGCCAGCAGCCAAAACAGGGGAATGAACACTGAAGCTTTCTTT
>15|NA|NA|TRBJ2-5|TRBV27
CASSFSSVSSETQYF
TGTGCCAGCAGTTTTTCGAGCGTGTCTAGCGAGACCCAGTACTTC
>14|TRBD2|NA|TRBJ2-1|TRBV28
CASSGGRAYNEQFF
TGTGCCAGCTCGGGCGGGAGGGCCTACAATGAGCAGTTCTTC
>14|TRBD1|NA|TRBJ2-7|TRBV27
CASSLQGAVYEQYF
TGTGCCAGCAGTTTGCAGGGGGCCGTCTACGAGCAGTACTTC
>15|TRBD2|few|TRBJ2-1|TRBV7-9
CASSLFSGRANEQFF
TGTGCCAGCAGCTTATTTAGCGGGAGGGCTAATGAGCAGTTCTTC
>13|NA|few|TRBJ2-3|TRBV6-7
CASNGDCTDTQYF
TGTGCCAGCAATGGAGACTGCACAGATACGCAGTATTTT
>14|TRBD2|NA|TRBJ2-2|TRBV7-9
CASSASGKNGELFF
TGTGCCAGCAGCGCTAGCGGGAAAAACGGGGAGCTGTTTTTT
>16|NA|NA|TRBJ2-3|TRBV9
CASSVAAGTSTDTQYF
TGTGCCAGCAGCGTAGCGGCCGGGACTAGCACAGATACGCAGTATTTT
>15|NA|NA|TRBJ2-1|TRBV19
CASSMGQGTYNEQFF
TGTGCCAGTAGTATGGGGCAGGGGACCTACAATGAGCAGTTCTTC
>14|TRBD1|NA|TRBJ2-7|TRBV6-4
CASSDRDSNYEQYF
TGTGCCAGCAGTGACCGGGACAGCAACTACGAGCAGTACTTC
>13|NA|NA|TRBJ2-7|TRBV6-5
CASSRERLYEQYF
TGTGCCAGCAGCAGGGAACGACTCTACGAGCAGTACTTC
>15|NA|NA|TRBJ2-3|TRBV29-1
CSVEMTRRRRDTQYF
TGCAGCGTTGAAATGACAAGGCGGAGGAGAGATACGCAGTATTTT
>14|TRBD1|NA|TRBJ1-5|TRBV19
CASTPGQGNQPQHF
TGTGCCAGTACACCGGGACAGGGCAATCAGCCCCAGCATTTT
>14|TRBD2|NA|TRBJ2-7|TRBV7-6
CASSLGLAGEEQYF
TGTGCCAGCAGCTTAGGACTAGCGGGAGAGGAGCAGTACTTC
>16|NA|NA|TRBJ2-2|TRBV27
CASSLLRQTNTGELFF
TGTGCCAGCAGTTTATTACGACAGACGAACACCGGGGAGCTGTTTTTT
>13|NA|NA|TRBJ1-2|TRBV19
CASSIQGHYGYTF
TGTGCCAGTAGTATCCAGGGCCACTATGGCTACACCTTC